Below, one T cell receptor (beta chain) is given with its context. What it binds is not known. PCR involved 60 Vbeta and 13 Jbeta primers. Profiled with immunoSEQ multiplex PCR; TCRdb holds only in-frame clones, not every one. Of about 150,000 clones listed, roughly three quarters are singletons. This specimen comes from a study of cytomegalovirus exposure and HLA in healthy donors. Study information: A prior study identified just under 120 million unique TCR beta sequences from about 180 million T cells.

CDR3 length equals 18 residues. Trimming removed 3 bases from V and 5 bases from J, with 22 bases in between. Per the germline V gene, CDR1 is LGHNA and CDR2 is YSLEER. General observations from the study: Most sequenced TCRs were rare (though some public TCRs occurred in many donors). Further analysis was carried out later, and it showed several of the most significant clusters appearing linked to common viral pathogens.

There were likely unrecorded immune exposures, though donors were nominally healthy when sampled. This sequence originates from a male donor in good health and CMV-seronegative. The V call is TRBV4-3, the J call TRBJ2-2, with D possibly TRBD1 on 6 matching bases. Sample: PBMCs. The CDR3 here is CASSHLNAQGESTGELFF. CDR3 DNA: TGCGCCAGCAGCCATCTTAACGCACAGGGAGAATCTACCGGGGAGCTGTTTTTT.